A selection of T cell receptor beta chains follows, all from one sample in a study of beta chain features in type 1 diabetes. Assay: immunoSEQ multiplex PCR; the TCRdb copy retains only in-frame clones and omits some. The sample has just under 150,000 clones, around 9.3% seen once. The sequencing input was naive CD4+ T cells from blood. Receptor source: a man between 18 and 29 years old in good health. Both conserved end residues are part of each CDR3. The D gene is left open where the match is weak. Clone size is stated in some rows and not others, as once, few, many or a class when expanded.

d_gene,abundance,j_gene,v_gene,CDR3nt,CDR3aa
-,few,TRBJ2-7,TRBV2,TGTGCCAGCAAGCTTCTGACACAAACGGCTTACGAGCAGTACTTC,CASKLLTQTAYEQYF
TRBD2,few,TRBJ2-7,TRBV7-9,TGTGCCAGCAGCTTAATAGCGGGGACGCTCTCCTACGAGCAGTACTTC,CASSLIAGTLSYEQYF
-,-,TRBJ2-5,TRBV6-5,TGTGCCAGCAGTTACAGGGAGAGGGAGACCCAGTACTTC,CASSYRERETQYF
-,few,TRBJ2-3,TRBV9,TGTGCCAGCAGCGTTAACCCGGGGTTGGCTACGCAGTATTTT,CASSVNPGLATQYF
-,few,TRBJ1-3,TRBV6-1,TGTGCCAGCAGGCGCGGGAGCTCTGGAAACACCATATATTTT,CASRRGSSGNTIYF
TRBD1,-,TRBJ1-5,TRBV5-1,TGCGCCAGCAGCTTGGTTCCTGTGGGGACAGGAGGTAACCAGCCCCAGCATTTT,CASSLVPVGTGGNQPQHF
-,few,TRBJ1-2,TRBV28,TGTGCCAGCAGTACGGGAGGGGCGAATCTTATCTATGGCTACACCTTC,CASSTGGANLIYGYTF
-,-,TRBJ1-2,TRBV30,TGTGCCTGGAGTTCAGAGTTAGCCCGGAACACCTTC,CAWSSELARNTF
TRBD1,-,TRBJ1-2,TRBV18,TGTGCCAGCTCACCCGGGACAGGGACTGACTATGGCTACACCTTC,CASSPGTGTDYGYTF
TRBD1,-,TRBJ2-2,TRBV7-9,TGTGCCAGCAGAACAGGGGTTGCCGGGGAGCTGTTTTTT,CASRTGVAGELFF
-,-,TRBJ2-2,TRBV6-1,TGTGCCAGCAGTTCACAGGGTAACGGGGAGCTGTTTTTT,CASSSQGNGELFF
TRBD2,few,TRBJ2-2,TRBV11-2,TGTGCCAGCAGCATGACTAGCGGGAACACCGGGGAGCTGTTTTTT,CASSMTSGNTGELFF
-,few,TRBJ2-6,TRBV4-1,TGCGCCAGCAGCCCAGGGTACGAGCCCTCTGGGGCCAACGTCCTGACTTTC,CASSPGYEPSGANVLTF
-,few,TRBJ1-1,TRBV19,TGTGCCAGTAGTATCGGTACGTGGAACACTGAAGCTTTCTTT,CASSIGTWNTEAFF
TRBD2,few,TRBJ2-7,TRBV18,TGTGCCAGCTCGACGCGGGAGGGCGGGGTCGAGCAGTACTTC,CASSTREGGVEQYF
-,-,TRBJ2-7,TRBV30,TGTGCCTGCACAATAAATTACGAGCAGTACTTC,CACTINYEQYF
TRBD1,few,TRBJ1-4,TRBV4-2,TGTGCCAGCAGTGCGGAGGGGGCTTCTTATGAAAAACTGTTTTTT,CASSAEGASYEKLFF
TRBD1,-,TRBJ2-5,TRBV30,TGTGCCTGGAGACGGACAGGGTCCCAAGAGACCCAGTACTTC,CAWRRTGSQETQYF
-,few,TRBJ2-7,TRBV6-5,TGTGCCAGCAGTTACCCAGGGTACGAGCAGTACTTC,CASSYPGYEQYF
TRBD1,-,TRBJ2-7,TRBV5-6,TGTGCCAGCAACCAGAACCCAGGACAGGCTTCGCCGAGGCAGTACTTC,CASNQNPGQASPRQYF
-,many,TRBJ2-1,TRBV12-5,TGTGCTAGTGGCTCTGGAGGCTATGAGCAGTTCTTC,CASGSGGYEQFF
-,-,TRBJ2-3,TRBV9,TGTGCCAGCAGCGTAGCTCCCGCTTCGGCAGATACGCAGTATTTT,CASSVAPASADTQYF
-,many,TRBJ2-1,TRBV30,TGTGCCTGGACCTTATACAATGAGCAGTTCTTC,CAWTLYNEQFF
-,-,TRBJ2-5,TRBV7-2,TGTGCCAGCAGCCACGAGGTGGAAGAGACCCAGTACTTC,CASSHEVEETQYF
TRBD2,-,TRBJ2-1,TRBV28,TGTGCCAGCAGTTTTATGCGGGGGGGCGACAATGAGCAGTTCTTC,CASSFMRGGDNEQFF
-,few,TRBJ1-4,TRBV30,TGTGCCTGGAGTCACAGGGAAGGCGAAAAACTGTTTTTT,CAWSHREGEKLFF
TRBD1,-,TRBJ1-2,TRBV28,TGTGCCAGCAGTTTAGCGACAGGGTTATTCTATGGCTACACCTTC,CASSLATGLFYGYTF
-,-,TRBJ2-1,TRBV13,TGTGCCAGCAGCGCAGGAGGACTATGGGTGTCGGATGAGCAGTTCTTC,CASSAGGLWVSDEQFF
TRBD2,-,TRBJ2-1,TRBV7-2,TGTGCCAGCAGCGCGGGGGGGGGTGAGCAGTTCTTC,CASSAGGGEQFF
TRBD1,few,TRBJ1-4,TRBV10-3,TGTGCCATCAGTGAGTCCGGGACAGAAGCTGAAAAACTGTTTTTT,CAISESGTEAEKLFF
-,-,TRBJ2-5,TRBV9,TGTGCCAGCAGCGTATCGCCCAGCGGATCCCAAGAGACCCAGTACTTC,CASSVSPSGSQETQYF
-,few,TRBJ1-2,TRBV2,TGTGCCAGCAGTGAAGAGGGGCCAGTTTATGGCTACACCTTC,CASSEEGPVYGYTF
-,many,TRBJ2-7,TRBV15,TGTGCCACCTCCCCCAGCTCCTACGAGCAGTACTTC,CATSPSSYEQYF
TRBD2,-,TRBJ2-5,TRBV9,TGTGCCAGCAGCGTAGGGAGCGGGGAATCGACCCAGTACTTC,CASSVGSGESTQYF
-,-,TRBJ1-1,TRBV7-9,TGTGCCAGCAGTTTTAGGGAGTCTGAAGCTTTCTTT,CASSFRESEAFF
TRBD1,-,TRBJ2-7,TRBV6-5,TGTGCCAGCAGGGGGACAGTATACGAGCAGTACTTC,CASRGTVYEQYF
-,few,TRBJ2-5,TRBV5-4,TGTGCCAGCAGCTCCACGGGGTCCCAAGAGACCCAGTACTTC,CASSSTGSQETQYF
-,few,TRBJ1-1,TRBV15,TGTGCCACCACCATCCGGGGAGACACTGAAGCTTTCTTT,CATTIRGDTEAFF
TRBD1,many,TRBJ2-1,TRBV28,TGTGCCAGCAGTTCAGGGGGAGTGTTCAATGAGCAGTTCTTC,CASSSGGVFNEQFF
-,-,TRBJ2-1,TRBV7-3,TGTGCCAGCAGCTTAATACAGGGAAATGTCGTGATCTTC,CASSLIQGNVVIF
TRBD1,few,TRBJ2-7,TRBV15,TGTGCCACCAGCAGGAAAAGGGCGGGACAGGGGTCTTACGAGCAGTACTTC,CATSRKRAGQGSYEQYF
-,-,TRBJ1-2,TRBV9,TGTGCCAGCAGCGTAGATCCAGGGGAGGGTCGTGGCTACACCTTC,CASSVDPGEGRGYTF
-,-,TRBJ2-3,TRBV11-2,TGTGCCAGCAGCTTGCGACGGGGTGCTACTGGAGATACGCAGTATTTT,CASSLRRGATGDTQYF
TRBD1,few,TRBJ2-7,TRBV6-6,TGTGCCAGCAGCGGGACAGTCTACGAGCAGTACTTC,CASSGTVYEQYF
-,many,TRBJ1-4,TRBV7-9,TGTGCCAGCAGTCAGGGGGAAAAACTGTTTTTT,CASSQGEKLFF
TRBD1,-,TRBJ2-2,TRBV7-2,TGTGCCAGCAGCCCGCGGACAGGGGCGGCCGCCGGGGAGCTGTTTTTT,CASSPRTGAAAGELFF
TRBD2,-,TRBJ2-5,TRBV4-3,TGCGCCAGCAGCCAAGATGGGGGCCTAGCGGGGGGCGTCGAGACCCAGTACTTC,CASSQDGGLAGGVETQYF
TRBD1,few,TRBJ2-2,TRBV29-1,TGCAGCGTCAGGACAGGGGCGGACACCGGGGAGCTGTTTTTT,CSVRTGADTGELFF